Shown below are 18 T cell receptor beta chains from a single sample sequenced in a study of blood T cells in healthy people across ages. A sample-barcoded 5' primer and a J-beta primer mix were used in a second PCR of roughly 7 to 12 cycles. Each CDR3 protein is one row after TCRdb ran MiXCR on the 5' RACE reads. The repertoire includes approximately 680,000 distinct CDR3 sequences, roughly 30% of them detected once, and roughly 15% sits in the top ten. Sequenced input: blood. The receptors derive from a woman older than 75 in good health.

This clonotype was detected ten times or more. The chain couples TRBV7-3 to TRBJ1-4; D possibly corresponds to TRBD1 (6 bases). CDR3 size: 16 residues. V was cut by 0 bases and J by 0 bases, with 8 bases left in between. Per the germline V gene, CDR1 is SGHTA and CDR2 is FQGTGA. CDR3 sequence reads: CASSLTGGSTNEKLFF. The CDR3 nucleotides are TGTGCCAGCAGCTTAACAGGGGGGTCAACTAATGAAAAACTGTTTTTT.

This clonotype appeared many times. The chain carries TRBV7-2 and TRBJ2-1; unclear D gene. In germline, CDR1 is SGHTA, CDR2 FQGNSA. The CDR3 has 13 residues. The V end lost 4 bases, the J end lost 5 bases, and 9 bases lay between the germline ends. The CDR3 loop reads CASSSGTHNEQFF. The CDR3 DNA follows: TGTGCCAGCAGCTCGGGTACCCACAATGAGCAGTTCTTC.

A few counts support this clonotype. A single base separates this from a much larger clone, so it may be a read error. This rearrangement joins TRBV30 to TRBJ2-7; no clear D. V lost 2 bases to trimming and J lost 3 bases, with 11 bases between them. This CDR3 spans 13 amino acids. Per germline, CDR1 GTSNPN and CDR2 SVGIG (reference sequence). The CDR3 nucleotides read TGTGCCTGGAGTCGAGGCAGACGCTACGAGCAGTACTTC. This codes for CAWSRGRRYEQYF.

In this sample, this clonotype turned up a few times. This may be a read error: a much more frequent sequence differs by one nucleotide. The CDR3 is CSAEMGGRSYNEQYF. As DNA, the CDR3 is TGCAGTGCCGAAATGGGGGGCCGTAGTTACAATGAGCAGTACTTC. The chain links TRBV20-1 to TRBJ2-1; D is perhaps TRBD1 or TRBD2 (6 bases each). The J call may be mistaken, given a closer DNA end match to TRBJ2-7. The CDR3 is made up of 15 amino acids. Looked up from germline, CDR1 is DFQATT and CDR2 is SNEGSKA (reference sequence).

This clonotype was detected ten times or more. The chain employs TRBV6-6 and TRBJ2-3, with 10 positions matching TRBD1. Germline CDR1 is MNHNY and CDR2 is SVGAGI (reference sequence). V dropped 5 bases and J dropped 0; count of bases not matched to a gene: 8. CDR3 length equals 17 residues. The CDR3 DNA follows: TGTGCCAGCAGTACCGGACAGGGGGGCACAAGCACAGATACGCAGTATTTT. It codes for CASSTGQGGTSTDTQYF.

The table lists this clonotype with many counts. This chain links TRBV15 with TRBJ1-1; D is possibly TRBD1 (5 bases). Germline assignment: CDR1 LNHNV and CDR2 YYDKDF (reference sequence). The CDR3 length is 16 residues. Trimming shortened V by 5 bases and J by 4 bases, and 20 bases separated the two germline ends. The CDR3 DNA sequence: TGTGCCACCAGCTCCCCTGCCGGGGGAAGAGGCACTGAAGCTTTCTTT. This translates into CATSSPAGGRGTEAFF. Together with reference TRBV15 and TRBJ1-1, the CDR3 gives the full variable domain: DAMVIQNPRYQVTQFGKPVTLSCSQTLNHNVMYWYQQKSSQAPKLLFHYYDKDFNNEADTPDNFQSRRPNTSFCFLDIRSPGLGDTAMYLCATSSPAGGRGTEAFFGQGTRLTVV.

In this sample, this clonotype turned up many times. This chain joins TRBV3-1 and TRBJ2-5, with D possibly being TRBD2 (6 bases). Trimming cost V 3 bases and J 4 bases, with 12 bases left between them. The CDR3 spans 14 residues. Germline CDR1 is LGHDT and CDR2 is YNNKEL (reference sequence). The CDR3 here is CASSQGGGVETQYF. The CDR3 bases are TGTGCCAGCAGCCAGGGAGGCGGGGTAGAGACCCAGTACTTC.

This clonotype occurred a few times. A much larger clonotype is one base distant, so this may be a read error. The chain's CDR3 is CSVDKQPSGANVRTF. The DNA of the CDR3 is TGCAGCGTTGACAAACAGCCCTCTGGGGCCAACGTCCGGACTTTC. The rearrangement links TRBV29-1 to TRBJ2-6, with a weak D call TRBD1 (5 bases). CDR3 length equals 15 residues. CDR1 SQVTM and CDR2 ANQGSEA come from the germline V gene.

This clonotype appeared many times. The CDR3 coding sequence is TGTGCCAGCAGTGATTGGGCGGGGGGATACAATGAGCAGTTCTTC. It yields the protein CASSDWAGGYNEQFF. J is TRBJ2-1 and V is TRBV6-1; 8 bases align to TRBD2. The CDR3 covers 15 residues. Looked up from germline, CDR1 is MNHNS and CDR2 is SASEGT. V lost 3 bases to trimming and J lost 4 bases; unmatched junction nucleotides: 5.

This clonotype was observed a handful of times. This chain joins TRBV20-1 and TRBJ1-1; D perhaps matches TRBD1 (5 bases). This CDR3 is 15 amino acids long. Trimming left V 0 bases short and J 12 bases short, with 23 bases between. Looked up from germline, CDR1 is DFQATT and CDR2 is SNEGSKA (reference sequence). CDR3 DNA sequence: TGCAGTGCTAGAGATTCTGGGTTGGCGGGGGAGCCCACTTTCTTT. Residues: CSARDSGLAGEPTFF.

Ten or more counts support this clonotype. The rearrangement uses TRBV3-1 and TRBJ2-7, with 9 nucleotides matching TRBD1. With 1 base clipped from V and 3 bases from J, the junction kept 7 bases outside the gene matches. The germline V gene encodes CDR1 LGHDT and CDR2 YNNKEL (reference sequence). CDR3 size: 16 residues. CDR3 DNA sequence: TGTGCCAGCAGCCAAGGATTGGGACAGGGTTACTACGAGCAGTACTTC. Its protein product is CASSQGLGQGYYEQYF.

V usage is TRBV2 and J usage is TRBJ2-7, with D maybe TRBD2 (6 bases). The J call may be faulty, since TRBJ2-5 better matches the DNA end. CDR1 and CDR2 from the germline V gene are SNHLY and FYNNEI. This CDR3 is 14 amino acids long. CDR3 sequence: CASSEALGGGTQYF. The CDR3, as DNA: TGTGCCAGCAGTGAAGCTCTCGGGGGAGGGACCCAGTACTTC.

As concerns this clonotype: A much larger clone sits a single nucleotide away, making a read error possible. This CDR3 reads CASSYSPRGAPNEQYF. The CDR3 DNA reads as TGTGCCAGCAGTTACTCGCCGCGGGGGGCCCCCAATGAGCAGTACTTC. The rearrangement joins TRBV6-6 to TRBJ2-5; 8 positions agree with TRBD2. This CDR3 contains 16 residues. Per the germline V gene, CDR1 is MNHNY and CDR2 is SVGAGI (reference sequence). V was clipped by 0 bases and J by 11 bases; unmatched bases: 14.

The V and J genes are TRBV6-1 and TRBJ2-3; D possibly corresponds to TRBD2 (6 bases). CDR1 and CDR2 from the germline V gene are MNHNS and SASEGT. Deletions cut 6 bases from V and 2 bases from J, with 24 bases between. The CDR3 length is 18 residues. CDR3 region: CASSHGGHGGFYTDTQYF. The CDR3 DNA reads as TGTGCCAGCAGCCATGGCGGCCATGGGGGGTTTTACACAGATACGCAGTATTTT.

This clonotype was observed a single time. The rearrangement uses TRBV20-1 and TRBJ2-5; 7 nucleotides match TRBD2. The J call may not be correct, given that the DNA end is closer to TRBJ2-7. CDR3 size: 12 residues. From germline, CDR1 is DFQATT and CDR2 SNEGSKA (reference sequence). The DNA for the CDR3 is TGCAGTAGCAAAGCGGGGACGTACGAGCAGTACTTC. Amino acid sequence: CSSKAGTYEQYF.

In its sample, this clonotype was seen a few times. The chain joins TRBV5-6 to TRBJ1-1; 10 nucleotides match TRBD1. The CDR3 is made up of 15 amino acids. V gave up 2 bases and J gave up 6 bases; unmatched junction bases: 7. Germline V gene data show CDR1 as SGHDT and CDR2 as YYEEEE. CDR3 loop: CASSFYPGTGAEAFF. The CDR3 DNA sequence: TGTGCCAGCAGCTTTTATCCCGGGACAGGGGCTGAAGCTTTCTTT. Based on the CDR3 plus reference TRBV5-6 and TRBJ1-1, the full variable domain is DAGVTQSPTHLIKTRGQQVTLRCSPKSGHDTVSWYQQALGQGPQFIFQYYEEEERQRGNFPDRFSGHQFPNYSSELNVNALLLGDSALYLCASSFYPGTGAEAFFGQGTRLTVV.

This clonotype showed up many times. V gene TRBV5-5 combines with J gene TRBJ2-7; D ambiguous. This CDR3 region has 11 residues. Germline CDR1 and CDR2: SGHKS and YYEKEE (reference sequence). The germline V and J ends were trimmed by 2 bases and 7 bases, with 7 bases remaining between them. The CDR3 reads CASSLIGEQYF. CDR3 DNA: TGTGCCAGCAGCTTAATAGGGGAGCAGTACTTC.

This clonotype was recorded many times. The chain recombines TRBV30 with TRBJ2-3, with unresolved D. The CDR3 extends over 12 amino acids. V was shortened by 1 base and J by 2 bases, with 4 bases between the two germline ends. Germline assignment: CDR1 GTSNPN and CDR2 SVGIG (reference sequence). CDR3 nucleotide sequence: TGTGCCTGGAGTGGCTACACAGATACGCAGTATTTT. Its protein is CAWSGYTDTQYF.